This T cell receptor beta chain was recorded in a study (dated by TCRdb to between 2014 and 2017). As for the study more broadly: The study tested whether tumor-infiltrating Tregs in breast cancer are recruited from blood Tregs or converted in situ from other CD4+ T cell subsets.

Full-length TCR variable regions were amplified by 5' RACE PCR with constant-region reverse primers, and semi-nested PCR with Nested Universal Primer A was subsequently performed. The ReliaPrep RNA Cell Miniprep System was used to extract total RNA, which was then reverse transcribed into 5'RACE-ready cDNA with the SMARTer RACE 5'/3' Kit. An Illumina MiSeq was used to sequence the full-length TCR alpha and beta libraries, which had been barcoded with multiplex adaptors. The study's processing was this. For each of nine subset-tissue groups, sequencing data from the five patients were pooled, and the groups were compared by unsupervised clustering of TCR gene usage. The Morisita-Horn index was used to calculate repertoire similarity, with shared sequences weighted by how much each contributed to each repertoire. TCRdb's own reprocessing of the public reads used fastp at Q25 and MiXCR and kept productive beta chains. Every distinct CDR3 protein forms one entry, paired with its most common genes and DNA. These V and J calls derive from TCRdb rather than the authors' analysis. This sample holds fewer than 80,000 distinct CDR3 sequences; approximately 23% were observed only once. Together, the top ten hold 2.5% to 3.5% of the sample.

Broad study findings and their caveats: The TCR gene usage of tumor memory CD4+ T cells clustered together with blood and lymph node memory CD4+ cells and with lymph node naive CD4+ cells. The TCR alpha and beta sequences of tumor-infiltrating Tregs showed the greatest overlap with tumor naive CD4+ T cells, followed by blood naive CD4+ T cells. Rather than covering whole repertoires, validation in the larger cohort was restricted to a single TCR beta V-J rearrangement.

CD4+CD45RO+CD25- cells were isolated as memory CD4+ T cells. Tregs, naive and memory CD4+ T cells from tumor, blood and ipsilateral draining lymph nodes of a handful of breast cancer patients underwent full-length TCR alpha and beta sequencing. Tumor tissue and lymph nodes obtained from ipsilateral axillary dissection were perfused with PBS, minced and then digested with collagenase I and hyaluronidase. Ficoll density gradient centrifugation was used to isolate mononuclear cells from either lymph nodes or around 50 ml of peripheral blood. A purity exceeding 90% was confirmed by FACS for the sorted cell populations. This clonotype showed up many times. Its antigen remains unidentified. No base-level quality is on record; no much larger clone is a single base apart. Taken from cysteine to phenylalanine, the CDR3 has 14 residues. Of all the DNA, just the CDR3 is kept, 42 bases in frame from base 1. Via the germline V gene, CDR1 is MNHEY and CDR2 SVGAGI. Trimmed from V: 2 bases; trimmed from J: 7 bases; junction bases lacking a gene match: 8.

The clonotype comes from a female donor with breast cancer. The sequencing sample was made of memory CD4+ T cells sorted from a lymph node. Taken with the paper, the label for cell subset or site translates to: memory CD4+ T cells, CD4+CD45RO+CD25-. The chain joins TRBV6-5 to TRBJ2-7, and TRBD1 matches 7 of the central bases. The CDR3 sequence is CASSYVNSRGEQYF. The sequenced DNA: TGTGCCAGCAGTTACGTGAACTCCAGGGGGGAGCAGTACTTC.